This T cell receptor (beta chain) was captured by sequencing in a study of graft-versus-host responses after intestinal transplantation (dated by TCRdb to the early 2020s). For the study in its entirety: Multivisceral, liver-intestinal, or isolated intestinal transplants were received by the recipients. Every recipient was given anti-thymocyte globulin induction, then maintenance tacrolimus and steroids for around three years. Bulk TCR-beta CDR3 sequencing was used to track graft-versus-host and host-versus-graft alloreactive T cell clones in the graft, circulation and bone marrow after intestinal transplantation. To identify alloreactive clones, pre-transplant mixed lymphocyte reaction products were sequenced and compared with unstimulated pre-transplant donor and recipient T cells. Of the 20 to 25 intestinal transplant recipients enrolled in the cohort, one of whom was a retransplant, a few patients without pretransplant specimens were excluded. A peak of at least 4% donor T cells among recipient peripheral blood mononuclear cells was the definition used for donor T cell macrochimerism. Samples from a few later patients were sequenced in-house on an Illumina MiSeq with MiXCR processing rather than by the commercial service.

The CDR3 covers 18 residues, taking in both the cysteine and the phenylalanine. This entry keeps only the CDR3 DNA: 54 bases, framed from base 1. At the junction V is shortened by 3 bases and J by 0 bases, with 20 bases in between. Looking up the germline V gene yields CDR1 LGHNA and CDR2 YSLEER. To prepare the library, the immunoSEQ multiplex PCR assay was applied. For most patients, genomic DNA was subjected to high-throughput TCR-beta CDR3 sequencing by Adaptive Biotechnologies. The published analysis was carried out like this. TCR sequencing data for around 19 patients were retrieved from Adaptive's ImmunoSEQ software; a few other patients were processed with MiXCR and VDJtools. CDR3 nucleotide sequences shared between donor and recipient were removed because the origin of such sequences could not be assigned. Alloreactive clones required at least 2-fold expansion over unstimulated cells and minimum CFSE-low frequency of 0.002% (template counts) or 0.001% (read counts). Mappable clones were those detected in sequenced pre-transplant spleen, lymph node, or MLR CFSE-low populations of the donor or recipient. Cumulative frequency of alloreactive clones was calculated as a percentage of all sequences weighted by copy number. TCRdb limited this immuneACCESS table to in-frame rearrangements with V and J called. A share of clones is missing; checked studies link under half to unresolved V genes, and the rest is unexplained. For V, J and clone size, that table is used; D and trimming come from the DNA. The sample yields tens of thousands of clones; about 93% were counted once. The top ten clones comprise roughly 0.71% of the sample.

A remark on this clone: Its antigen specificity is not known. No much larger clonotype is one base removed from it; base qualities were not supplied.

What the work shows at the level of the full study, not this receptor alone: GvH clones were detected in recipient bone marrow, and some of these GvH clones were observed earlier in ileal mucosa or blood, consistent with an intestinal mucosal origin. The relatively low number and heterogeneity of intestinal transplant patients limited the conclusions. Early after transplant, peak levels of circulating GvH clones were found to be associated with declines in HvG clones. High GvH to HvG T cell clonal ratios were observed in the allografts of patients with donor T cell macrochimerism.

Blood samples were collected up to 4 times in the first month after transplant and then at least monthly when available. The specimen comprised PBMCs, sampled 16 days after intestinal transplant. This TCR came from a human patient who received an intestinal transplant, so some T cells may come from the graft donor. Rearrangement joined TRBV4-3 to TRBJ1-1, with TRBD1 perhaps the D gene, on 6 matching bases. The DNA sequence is TGCGCCAGCAGCCAGTCCGCTCACGCAGGGGCGATGAACACTGAAGCTTTCTTT. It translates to CASSQSAHAGAMNTEAFF.